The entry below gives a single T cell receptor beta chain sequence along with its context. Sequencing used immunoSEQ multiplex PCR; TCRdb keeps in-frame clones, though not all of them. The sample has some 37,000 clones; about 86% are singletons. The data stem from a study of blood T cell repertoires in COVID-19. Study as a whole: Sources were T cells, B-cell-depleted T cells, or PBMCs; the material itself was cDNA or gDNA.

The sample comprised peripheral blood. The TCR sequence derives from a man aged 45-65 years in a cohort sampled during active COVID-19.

CDR3 loop: CASSLERSGRGTDTQYF. Written as DNA, the CDR3 is TGTGCCAGCAGCTTAGAGAGGAGCGGGAGGGGAACAGATACGCAGTATTTT. The chain joins TRBV11-3 to TRBJ2-3; 10 bases are a match to TRBD2. V gave up 0 bases and J gave up 3 bases; unmatched junction bases: 6. In germline, CDR1 is SGHNT, CDR2 YENEEA. The length of the CDR3 is 17 residues.